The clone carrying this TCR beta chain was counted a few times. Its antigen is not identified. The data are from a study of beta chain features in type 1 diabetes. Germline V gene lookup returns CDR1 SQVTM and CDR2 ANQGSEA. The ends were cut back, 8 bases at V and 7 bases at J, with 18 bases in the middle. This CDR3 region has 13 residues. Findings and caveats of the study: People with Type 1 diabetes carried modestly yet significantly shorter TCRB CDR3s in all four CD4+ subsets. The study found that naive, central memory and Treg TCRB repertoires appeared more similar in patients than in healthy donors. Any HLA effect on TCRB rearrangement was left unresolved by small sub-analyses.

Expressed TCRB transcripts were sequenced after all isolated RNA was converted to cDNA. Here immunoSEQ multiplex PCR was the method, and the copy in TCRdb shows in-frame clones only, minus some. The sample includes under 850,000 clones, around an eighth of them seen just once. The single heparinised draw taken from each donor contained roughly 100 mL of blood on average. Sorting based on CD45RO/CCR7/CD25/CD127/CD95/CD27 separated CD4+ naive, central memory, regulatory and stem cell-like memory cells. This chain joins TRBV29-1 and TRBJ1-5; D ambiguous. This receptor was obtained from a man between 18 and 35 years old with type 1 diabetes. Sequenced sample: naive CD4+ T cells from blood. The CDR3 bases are TGCAGCCGCCGGGCGGGGAGGAGACAGCCCCAGCATTTT. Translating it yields CSRRAGRRQPQHF.